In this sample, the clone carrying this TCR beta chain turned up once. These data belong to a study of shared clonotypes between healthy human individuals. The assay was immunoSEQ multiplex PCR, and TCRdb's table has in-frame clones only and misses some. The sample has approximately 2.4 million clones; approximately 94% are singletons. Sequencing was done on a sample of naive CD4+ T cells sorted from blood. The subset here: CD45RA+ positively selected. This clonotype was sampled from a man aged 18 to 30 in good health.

CDR3 nucleotide sequence: TGTGCCAGCAGTTACTCGGCAGGGAGTAATGGCTACACCTTC. Translation: CASSYSAGSNGYTF. This chain uses TRBV6-6 with TRBJ1-2; D may be TRBD1 (5 bases). V lost 0 bases, J lost 6 bases, and 11 bases lay in between. The CDR3 contains 14 residues. Germline V lookup: CDR1 MNHNY, CDR2 SVGAGI (reference sequence).